This entry lists 19 T cell receptor beta chains sequenced from one sample in a study of long-term antiretroviral therapy in people with HIV. Running of the v3.0 immunoSEQ assay took place at survey level. The data were produced by immunoSEQ multiplex PCR, yet TCRdb's version contains in-frame clones alone and is incomplete. The table records about 39,000 clones, about 86% of them present only once. The sequencing used unsorted PBMCs, collected just before starting antiretroviral therapy. The receptors originated from a woman aged 18-29 years with HIV.

This clone turned up a few times. Its ends do not fully match the called genes, so a read error is possible. The genes are TRBV7-7 and TRBJ2-7; TRBD1 is a possible D gene (6 bases). This CDR3 has 13 residues. Germline loops: CDR1 SSHAT, CDR2 FNYEAQ (reference sequence). The CDR3 sequence is CASSRLRTDEQYF. DNA for the CDR3: TGTGCTAGCAGCAGACTCAGGACAGACGAGCAGTACTTC.

The chain employs TRBV27 and TRBJ2-3; D gene uncertain. The CDR3 has 15 residues. V lost 4 bases to trimming and J lost 1 base, with 12 bases between them. The V gene's germline CDR1 is MNHEY and CDR2 SMNVEV (reference sequence). CDR3 protein: CASSWKLGGTDTQYF. The CDR3 nucleotides are TGTGCCAGCAGTTGGAAGCTTGGGGGCACAGATACGCAGTATTTT.

V and J are TRBV27 and TRBJ2-4; the match to TRBD1 covers 10 bases. V dropped 5 bases and J dropped 8; count of bases not matched to a gene: 6. The CDR3 spans 14 residues. Germline CDR1 and CDR2: MNHEY and SMNVEV (reference sequence). In nucleotides, the CDR3 is TGTGCCAGCAGTCTGACAGGGGGCTTGTACATTCAGTACTTC. It is translated as CASSLTGGLYIQYF.

This clone is deemed medium-sized (0.01 to 0.1%). The chain links TRBV27 to TRBJ2-1; 8 bases match TRBD2. J lost 3 bases, V lost 9 bases, and 16 bases had no gene match. Germline CDR1 is MNHEY and CDR2 is SMNVEV (reference sequence). There are 17 residues in the CDR3. CDR3: CASTPGASGSNYNEQFF. The CDR3 region has the DNA TGTGCCAGTACCCCGGGGGCTAGCGGGTCGAACTACAATGAGCAGTTCTTC.

J is TRBJ2-7 and V is TRBV27; 7 bases are shared with TRBD1. The CDR3 is 15 residues long. V dropped 4 bases and J dropped 2; count of bases not matched to a gene: 8. CDR1 MNHEY and CDR2 SMNVEV come from the germline V gene (reference sequence). The CDR3 DNA is TGTGCCAGCAGTTCCCCGGGGACAGTGGCCTACGAGCAGTACTTC. Translating it yields CASSSPGTVAYEQYF.

Comment on this clone: An end of the junction differs from the germline gene, which may be a read error. The same CDR3 is also encoded by other DNA sequences in this sample. This sequence joins TRBV7-9 and TRBJ1-2; 8 bases fit TRBD1. Germline V gene sequence: CDR1 SEHNR, CDR2 FQNEAQ (reference sequence). This CDR3 region has 15 residues. CDR3 protein: CASSPVAPGGYGYTF. CDR3 DNA sequence: TGTGCCAGCAGCCCCGTCGCCCCAGGGGGCTATGGCTATACCTTC.

V is TRBV4-2 and J is TRBJ2-1; D remains ambiguous. This CDR3 is 16 amino acids long. V gave up 0 bases and J gave up 4 bases, with 13 bases separating them. Germline CDR1 is LGHNA and CDR2 is YNFKEQ. The CDR3 DNA reads TGTGCCAGCAGCCAAGAAGAAAGCGACCTTTACAATGAGCAGTTCTTC. Amino acids: CASSQEESDLYNEQFF.

The chain employs TRBV6-1 and TRBJ1-5; weak D call: TRBD1 (5 bases). Germline-derived CDR1 and CDR2 are MNHNS and SASEGT. This CDR3 has 14 residues. The V end was cut by 6 bases, the J end by 4 bases, with 13 bases between. The chain's CDR3 is CASSTRDKNQPQHF. CDR3 DNA sequence: TGTGCCAGCAGCACCAGGGATAAAAATCAGCCCCAGCATTTT.

The chain combines TRBV6-6 with TRBJ1-2; D gene uncertain. Trimming cost V 0 bases and J 4 bases, with 6 bases left between them. This CDR3 contains 13 residues. CDR1 and CDR2 (germline): MNHNY, SVGAGI (reference sequence). This CDR3 reads CASSYSGLYGYTF. CDR3 in DNA: TGTGCCAGCAGTTACTCAGGCCTCTATGGCTACACCTTC.

The chain combines TRBV9 with TRBJ2-3, with a tentative D call TRBD1 (5 bases). Germline V gene data show CDR1 as SGDLS and CDR2 as YYNGEE. The CDR3 has 16 amino acids. Trimming stripped 3 bases from V and 3 bases from J, with 17 bases between. In DNA, the CDR3 is TGTGCCAGCAGCGCCTCCCCTACAGGACGAACAGATACGCAGTATTTT. Protein product: CASSASPTGRTDTQYF.

This clone has just a few counts. This chain connects TRBV11-1 to TRBJ1-2; possibly TRBD1 for D (6 bases). From germline, CDR1 is SGHAT and CDR2 FQDESV (reference sequence). Trimming took 3 bases from V and 8 from J, leaving 16 bases between them. CDR3 length: 14 amino acids. Here the CDR3 DNA reads TGTGCCAGCAGCTTTACCGCAGGGGAGAGGGGCTACACCTTC. This codes for CASSFTAGERGYTF.

This chain joins TRBV5-4 and TRBJ2-1; TRBD1 agrees at 7 bases. This CDR3 is built from 13 residues. Germline V gene lookup returns CDR1 SGHNT and CDR2 YYREEE (reference sequence). The junction had 1 base not matched to a gene; V was cut back by 3 bases and J by 4 bases. The CDR3 sequence: CASSSQGYNEQFF. CDR3 bases: TGTGCCAGCAGCTCACAGGGGTACAATGAGCAGTTCTTC.

The chain recombines TRBV27 with TRBJ2-2; D unresolved. Germline V lookup: CDR1 MNHEY, CDR2 SMNVEV (reference sequence). V lost 6 bases and J 1 base, leaving 6 bases between the germline ends. This CDR3 comprises 13 residues. The CDR3 region is CASRLGNTGELFF. The DNA for the CDR3 is TGTGCCAGCAGGCTCGGGAACACCGGGGAGCTGTTTTTT.

The chain links TRBV5-1 to TRBJ1-1; TRBD1 is a possible D gene (5 bases). Germline loops: CDR1 SGHRS, CDR2 YFSETQ. V lost 1 base and J 1 base, leaving 14 bases between the germline ends. The CDR3 is made up of 16 amino acids. The CDR3 is CASSLISDSPNTEAFF. The DNA for the CDR3 is TGCGCCAGCAGCTTGATCTCTGACAGCCCGAACACTGAAGCTTTCTTT.

The gene calls are TRBV27 and TRBJ2-1; no definite D call. Trimming shortened V by 6 bases and J by 4 bases, and 10 bases separated the two germline ends. Germline V gives CDR1 MNHEY, CDR2 SMNVEV (reference sequence). The CDR3 is 13 residues long. The CDR3 reads CASRVDLYNEQFF. The DNA of the CDR3 is TGTGCCAGCAGGGTGGATTTATACAATGAGCAGTTCTTC.

The chain employs TRBV7-2 and TRBJ1-4, with D unresolved. Trimming left V 2 bases short and J 1 base short, with 8 bases between. CDR1 and CDR2 from the germline V gene are SGHTA and FQGNSA. This CDR3 spans 15 amino acids. This CDR3 reads CASSLIGGTNEKLFF. The CDR3 bases are TGTGCCAGCAGCTTAATTGGTGGAACTAATGAAAAACTGTTTTTT.

The rearrangement joins TRBV19 to TRBJ2-4, with D perhaps TRBD2 (5 bases). The germline CDR1 and CDR2 sequences are LNHDA and SQIVND (reference sequence). Trimming pared 4 bases from V and 5 bases from J, leaving 12 bases between. The CDR3 spans 14 residues. The CDR3 sequence is CASSNPQAENIQYF. CDR3 sequence (DNA): TGTGCCAGTAGTAATCCCCAAGCGGAAAACATTCAGTACTTC.

The chain combines TRBV5-1 with TRBJ1-2; the D is unclear. Trimming removed 5 bases from V and 4 bases from J, with 21 bases in between. Germline CDR1 and CDR2: SGHRS and YFSETQ. The length of the CDR3 is 16 residues. CDR3 amino acids: CASRLPDARDFYGYTF. The CDR3 DNA is TGCGCCAGCAGGCTGCCGGACGCCCGGGATTTCTATGGCTACACCTTC.

As to this clone: The same CDR3 is also encoded by other DNA sequences in this sample. V is TRBV5-6 and J is TRBJ2-1; possibly TRBD1 or TRBD2 for D (5 bases each). CDR3 length: 15 amino acids. Trimming stripped 0 bases from V and 0 bases from J, with 7 bases between. Germline loops: CDR1 SGHDT, CDR2 YYEEEE. The CDR3 DNA is TGTGCCAGCAGCTTGGATGGGGGCTCCTACAATGAGCAGTTCTTC. Translation: CASSLDGGSYNEQFF.